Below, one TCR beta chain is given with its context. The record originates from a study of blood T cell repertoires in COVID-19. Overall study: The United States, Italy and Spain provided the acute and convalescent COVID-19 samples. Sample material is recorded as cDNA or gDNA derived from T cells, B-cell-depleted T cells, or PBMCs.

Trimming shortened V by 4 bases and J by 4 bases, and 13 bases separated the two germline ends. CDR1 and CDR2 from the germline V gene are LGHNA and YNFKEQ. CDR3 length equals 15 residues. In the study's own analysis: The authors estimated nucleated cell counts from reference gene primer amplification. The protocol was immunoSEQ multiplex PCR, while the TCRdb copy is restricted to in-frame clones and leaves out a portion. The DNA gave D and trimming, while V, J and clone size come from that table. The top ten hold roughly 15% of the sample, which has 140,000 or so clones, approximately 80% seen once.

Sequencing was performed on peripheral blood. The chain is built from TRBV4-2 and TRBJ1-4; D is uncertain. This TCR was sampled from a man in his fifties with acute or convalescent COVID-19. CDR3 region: CASSPEGGLNEKLFF. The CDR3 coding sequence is TGTGCCAGCAGCCCAGAAGGCGGGCTTAATGAAAAACTGTTTTTT.